This T cell receptor (beta chain) was found in a study of memory CD4+ T cells and cytomegalovirus serostatus. Study-wide results and limits: A US-trained random forest predicted CMV serostatus with median AUC roughly 0.9. 67 of 164 known CMV-associated TCRbeta sequences appeared in CD4+ memory.

As regards this clone: Its antigen is as yet unknown.

Profiling relied on immunoSEQ multiplex PCR, and the TCRdb table lists in-frame clones only, not all of them. The table shows tens of thousands of clones, with 75% to 80% occurring only once. The sort gate was single viable CD3+CD4+CD8-CD45RO+ cells for memory CD4+ T cells. Serum IgG to CMV pp150, pp28, p38 and p52 defined serostatus. Positive selection with CD4 microbeads enriched total CD4+ T cells. Germline trimming cut 5 bases from V and 5 bases from J; bases unmatched to any gene: 7. Germline V lookup: CDR1 KGHSH, CDR2 LQKENI. CDR3 length: 15 amino acids. The rearrangement uses TRBV18 and TRBJ2-7; 12 bases fit TRBD1. Sequenced input: memory CD4+ T cells from blood. The clonotype was recovered from an adult in good health and CMV-seropositive. CDR3 nucleotides: TGTGCCAGCTCATCCGGGACAGGGGGCTACAACGAGCAGTACTTC. Its protein is CASSSGTGGYNEQYF.